This T cell receptor beta chain was sequenced for a study of cytomegalovirus exposure and HLA in healthy donors. Turning to this clone: Its specificity is not known.

Study outcomes and limitations: TCR beta sequences numbering 16,951 were associated with HLA alleles at 0.05 false discovery rate in a later analysis.

PCR used 60 Vbeta primers and 13 Jbeta primers. Clones were read by immunoSEQ multiplex PCR, and TCRdb kept only the in-frame ones, dropping some. The sample consists of fewer than 250,000 clones, about four fifths of them appearing once. This TCR was recovered from a woman between 50 and 59 years old in good health and CMV-seropositive. Sequencing was done on a sample of PBMCs.

The CDR3 is CASSRRERDRGTQYF. As DNA, the CDR3 is TGTGCCAGCTCACGTCGGGAGCGCGATAGGGGAACCCAGTACTTC. V is TRBV18 and J is TRBJ2-5; D is possibly TRBD2 (6 bases). This CDR3 is 15 amino acids long. V was pared by 4 bases and J by 8 bases, with 20 bases between. Germline assignment: CDR1 KGHSH and CDR2 LQKENI.